The present T cell receptor (beta chain) was sequenced within a study of beta chain features in type 1 diabetes. The table lists this clone with many counts. What it binds is not known. Every isolated RNA sample was fully reverse transcribed, so sequencing captured expressed TCRB transcripts. Data came from immunoSEQ multiplex PCR; TCRdb stores just in-frame clones and leaves some out. Seen here are 150,000 to 190,000 clones, about 8.5% observed once, and the top ten hold 0.65%. The junction had 0 bases not matched to a gene; V was cut back by 0 bases and J by 6 bases. Germline V lookup: CDR1 MNHEY, CDR2 SMNVEV (reference sequence). The CDR3 is 15 amino acids. The study's findings and limits: Whether HLA type influences TCRB rearrangement remained unresolved here. There was a moderate but significant shortening of TCRB CDR3s in all four CD4+ subsets of Type 1 diabetes patients.

The TCR comes from a man between 18 and 35 years old in good health. This chain joins TRBV27 and TRBJ1-6; 9 bases map to TRBD1. Sequenced input: central memory CD4+ T cells from blood. In DNA form, the CDR3 reads TGTGCCAGCAGTTTATCGGGACAGGGTAATTCACCCCTCCACTTT. It translates to CASSLSGQGNSPLHF.